These 12 T cell receptor beta chains were sequenced from one sample in a study of blood T cell repertoires in COVID-19. TCRdb's table, derived via immunoSEQ multiplex PCR, lists solely in-frame clones and lacks some. The data contain roughly 30,000 clones, about 78% of them seen just once; the ten biggest clones take up roughly 7.5%. What was sequenced was peripheral blood. The receptors derive from a woman aged 55-70 years with acute or convalescent COVID-19.

The rearrangement uses TRBV19 and TRBJ1-2, with 9 bases that match TRBD1. The CDR3 spans 16 residues. V gave up 2 bases and J gave up 2 bases; unmatched junction bases: 6. Germline values: CDR1 LNHDA, CDR2 SQIVND (reference sequence). Here the CDR3 reads CASSILGTGKNYGYTF. The CDR3, as DNA: TGTGCCAGTAGTATATTAGGGACAGGGAAGAACTATGGCTACACCTTC.

The CDR3 reads CSIGAIRNQPQHF. CDR3 nucleotides: TGCAGCATAGGGGCCATTCGCAATCAGCCCCAGCATTTT. V gene TRBV29-1 combines with J gene TRBJ1-5, with a possible D match to TRBD1 (5 bases). Trimming removed 8 bases from V and 2 bases from J, with 13 bases in between. Germline CDR1 reads SQVTM; CDR2 reads ANQGSEA. The CDR3 contains 13 residues.

The J gene is TRBJ2-1, the V gene TRBV7-9; 10 bases align to TRBD1. V shed 6 bases, J shed 5 bases, and the junction held 4 bases outside the gene matches. Germline lookup yields CDR1 SEHNR and CDR2 FQNEAQ (reference sequence). The CDR3 is 14 amino acids. This CDR3 reads CASRRGQGNNEQFF. The DNA for the CDR3 is TGTGCCAGCAGGCGGGGACAGGGGAACAATGAGCAGTTCTTC.

The rearrangement joins TRBV15 to TRBJ2-3; 12 bases map to TRBD1. J was trimmed by 7 bases and V by 8 bases; bases with no gene match: 19. The CDR3 is 18 residues long. The germline gives CDR1 LNHNV, CDR2 YYDKDF (reference sequence). The CDR3 DNA follows: TGTGCCACCGCCCGCGCCCGGGGACAGGGGGCCATCACGTATACGCAGTATTTT. Residues: CATARARGQGAITYTQYF.

The rearrangement links TRBV2 to TRBJ1-5; the match to TRBD1 covers 7 bases. After removal of 3 bases from V and 4 bases from J, the junction contained 15 bases not matched to a gene. The CDR3 length is 18 residues. CDR1 and CDR2 from the germline V gene are SNHLY and FYNNEI. The DNA of the CDR3 is TGTGCCAGCAGTGATGTGGGGGACAGTCCAAAGGAGAATCAGCCCCAGCATTTT. Translation: CASSDVGDSPKENQPQHF.

J is TRBJ1-5 and V is TRBV2, with D possibly being TRBD1 (5 bases). Germline lookup yields CDR1 SNHLY and CDR2 FYNNEI. V was pared by 7 bases and J by 4 bases, with 11 bases between. This CDR3 contains 13 residues. As DNA, the CDR3 is TGTGCCAGCAATGGGGCGCTGAATCAGCCCCAGCATTTT. It is translated as CASNGALNQPQHF.

This clone was observed a handful of times. The V and J genes are TRBV5-4 and TRBJ1-2, with TRBD1 identical over 8 bases. The V gene's germline CDR1 is SGHNT and CDR2 YYREEE (reference sequence). This CDR3 contains 14 residues. Unmatched junction bases numbered 10, after V lost 4 bases and J lost 8 bases. The CDR3 coding sequence is TGTGCCAGCAGCCTCATGACAGGGGTGGGAGGCTACACCTTC. Amino acid sequence: CASSLMTGVGGYTF.

The genes are TRBV7-2 and TRBJ1-1; no clear D gene. The germline gives CDR1 SGHTA, CDR2 FQGNSA. Trimming cost V 3 bases and J 0 bases, with 5 bases left between them. This CDR3 has 13 amino acids. The CDR3 loop is CASSFGLNTEAFF. The CDR3 DNA sequence: TGTGCCAGCAGCTTCGGGTTGAACACTGAAGCTTTCTTT.

This clone has a single count. The rearrangement joins TRBV6-1 to TRBJ1-1; 7 positions agree with TRBD1. The V and J ends lost 4 bases and 1 base, in that order; junction bases with no gene match: 12. CDR1 and CDR2 (germline): MNHNS, SASEGT. The CDR3 length is 17 residues. The CDR3 nucleotides are TGTGCCAGCAGTGCCCCCCGACAGGGCATGGGGAACACTGAAGCTTTCTTT. It codes for CASSAPRQGMGNTEAFF.

The V and J genes are TRBV29-1 and TRBJ2-3, with D possibly matching TRBD2 (6 bases). CDR1 is SQVTM and CDR2 is ANQGSEA in the germline V gene. CDR3 length: 14 amino acids. Trimming stripped 5 bases from V and 4 bases from J, with 16 bases between. The CDR3 is CSVLRGPEPDTQYF. CDR3 in DNA: TGCAGCGTTCTGCGGGGACCTGAGCCAGATACGCAGTATTTT.

The rearrangement uses TRBV5-4 and TRBJ2-7, with 7 bases matching TRBD1. The ends lost 2 bases at V and 6 bases at J; junction bases unmatched: 5. The CDR3 length is 13 residues. Germline CDR1 SGHNT, CDR2 YYREEE (reference sequence). The CDR3 reads CASSLGGTGEQYF. CDR3 nucleotides: TGTGCCAGCAGCTTAGGGGGCACGGGCGAGCAGTACTTC.

This rearrangement joins TRBV24-1 to TRBJ2-7; maybe TRBD2 (5 bases). V was trimmed by 4 bases and J by 0 bases, leaving 18 bases between them. The CDR3 covers 17 residues. The germline gives CDR1 KGHDR, CDR2 SFDVKD. The CDR3 DNA reads TGTGCCACCAGTGACCCAGACTACAACTTCAGCTCCTACGAGCAGTACTTC. Translated: CATSDPDYNFSSYEQYF.